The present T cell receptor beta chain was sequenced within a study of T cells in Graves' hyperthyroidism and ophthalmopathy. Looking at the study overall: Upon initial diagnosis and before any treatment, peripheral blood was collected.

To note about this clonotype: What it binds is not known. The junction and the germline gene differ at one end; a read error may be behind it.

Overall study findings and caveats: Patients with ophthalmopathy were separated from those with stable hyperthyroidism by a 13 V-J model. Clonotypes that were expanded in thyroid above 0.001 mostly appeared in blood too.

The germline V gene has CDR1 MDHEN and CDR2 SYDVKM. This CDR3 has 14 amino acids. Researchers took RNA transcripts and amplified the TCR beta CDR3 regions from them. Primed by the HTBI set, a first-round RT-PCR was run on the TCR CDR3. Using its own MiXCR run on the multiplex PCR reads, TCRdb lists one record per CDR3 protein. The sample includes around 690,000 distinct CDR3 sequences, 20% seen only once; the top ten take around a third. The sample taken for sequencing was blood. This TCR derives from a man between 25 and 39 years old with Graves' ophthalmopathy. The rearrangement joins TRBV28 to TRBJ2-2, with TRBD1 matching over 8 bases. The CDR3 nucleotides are TGTACCAGCAATGACAGGGGGAACACCGGGGAGCTGTTTTTT. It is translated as CTSNDRGNTGELFF.